The subject of this entry is one T cell receptor beta chain. Antigen: not known. This specimen comes from a study of glioma-infiltrating T cells. The study's findings and limits: Non-neoplastic patients had below-expected tissue-blood divergence, while all gliomas exceeded expectation. Very few CDR3 sequences were shared between tissue and blood.

Germline assignment: CDR1 MNHEY and CDR2 SVGEGT. The CDR3 sequence is 16 residues long. Germline trimming cut 5 bases from V and 1 base from J; bases unmatched to any gene: 2. Using RNA template, CDR3s of TCR alpha and beta were amplified with iRepertoire arm-PCR. One-step reverse transcription and amplification started from approximately 100-400 ng of tissue mRNA or PBMC total RNA. TCRdb independently ran MiXCR on the multiplex PCR reads; one entry per CDR3 protein. The sample records about 140,000 distinct CDR3 sequences, about two fifths being singletons. Sequencing input: glioma tissue, nonneoplastic brain tissue, or PBMCs (not recorded which). V and J are TRBV6-2 or TRBV6-3 and TRBJ2-1, with 13 bases aligning to TRBD2. This clonotype was sampled from a human donor with low-grade glioma or glioblastoma, undergoing nonglioma brain surgery, or in good health (not recorded which). The CDR3 loop reads CASSRLAGGSYNEQFF. The DNA for the CDR3 is TGTGCCAGCAGTAGACTAGCGGGGGGTTCCTACAATGAGCAGTTCTTC.